Listed below are T cell receptor beta chains from one sample, sequenced in a study of T cell responses to AZD1222 COVID-19 vaccine. The assay was immunoSEQ multiplex PCR, and TCRdb's table has in-frame clones only and misses some. The sample yields around 81,000 clones, about 91% seen once. The sample in question was peripheral blood, obtained 28 days after the second AZD1222 dose. The source is an adult who received the AZD1222 COVID-19 vaccine. Both conserved end residues are part of each CDR3. The order of the fields is D gene, clone size, V gene, J gene, CDR3 DNA, CDR3 protein. The D gene is left open where the match is weak. Clone sizes are given selectively: once, few, many, or a class where the clone is expanded.

D gene: TRBD1; clone size: .; V gene: TRBV7-2; J gene: TRBJ2-7; CDR3 DNA: TGTGCCAGCAGCCTTTCGGGACAGAGCTCCTACGAGCAGTACTTC; CDR3 protein: CASSLSGQSSYEQYF
D gene: TRBD2; clone size: .; V gene: TRBV5-8; J gene: TRBJ2-3; CDR3 DNA: TGTGCCAGCAGCTTCAGGTCGGGAGGGCTCTATACGCAGTATTTT; CDR3 protein: CASSFRSGGLYTQYF
D gene: TRBD1; clone size: .; V gene: TRBV5-1; J gene: TRBJ2-2; CDR3 DNA: TGCGCCAGCAGCTTGCGTACAGGGGGTGCCGGGGAGCTGTTTTTT; CDR3 protein: CASSLRTGGAGELFF
D gene: .; clone size: .; V gene: TRBV29-1; J gene: TRBJ2-7; CDR3 DNA: TGCAGCGTTGAATGGGGGAGGCACGAGCAGTACTTC; CDR3 protein: CSVEWGRHEQYF
D gene: .; clone size: .; V gene: TRBV12-3/TRBV12-4; J gene: TRBJ1-1; CDR3 DNA: TGTGCCAGCAGTGTAACCCGGAACACTGAAGCTTTCTTT; CDR3 protein: CASSVTRNTEAFF
D gene: .; clone size: .; V gene: TRBV28; J gene: TRBJ2-7; CDR3 DNA: TGTGCCAGCAGTTTGTCGGCCTCAGGCTCCTACGAGCAGTACTTC; CDR3 protein: CASSLSASGSYEQYF
D gene: .; clone size: .; V gene: TRBV6-5; J gene: TRBJ2-5; CDR3 DNA: TGTGCCAGCAGTTACTCGACGGGAAGGCAAGAGACCCAGTACTTC; CDR3 protein: CASSYSTGRQETQYF
D gene: TRBD2; clone size: .; V gene: TRBV4-1; J gene: TRBJ2-3; CDR3 DNA: TGCGCCAGCAGCCAAGGAAGCGGGAGGTGGGATACGCAGTATTTT; CDR3 protein: CASSQGSGRWDTQYF
D gene: TRBD1; clone size: .; V gene: TRBV2; J gene: TRBJ1-6; CDR3 DNA: TGTGCCAGCAGTCGACAGGGGGTGAATTCACCCCTCCACTTT; CDR3 protein: CASSRQGVNSPLHF
D gene: TRBD1; clone size: once; V gene: TRBV6-5; J gene: TRBJ2-7; CDR3 DNA: TGTGCCAGTGCCCCGGGACAGGGTCGGCGGGAGCAGTACTTC; CDR3 protein: CASAPGQGRREQYF
D gene: .; clone size: .; V gene: TRBV19; J gene: TRBJ1-2; CDR3 DNA: TGTGCCAGTAGTATTTCCCGGGTCGCAAACTATGGCTACACCTTC; CDR3 protein: CASSISRVANYGYTF
D gene: .; clone size: .; V gene: TRBV28; J gene: TRBJ2-7; CDR3 DNA: TGTGCCAGCATAGAGACAATAAGCAGGGAGCAGTACTTC; CDR3 protein: CASIETISREQYF
D gene: .; clone size: once; V gene: TRBV18; J gene: TRBJ2-1; CDR3 DNA: TGTGCCAGCTCACCACCGGTGGTTTACAATGAGCAGTTCTTC; CDR3 protein: CASSPPVVYNEQFF
D gene: TRBD2; clone size: .; V gene: TRBV5-4; J gene: TRBJ2-3; CDR3 DNA: TGTGCCAGCAGGCAAACTAGCGGCACAGATACGCAGTATTTT; CDR3 protein: CASRQTSGTDTQYF
D gene: .; clone size: once; V gene: TRBV28; J gene: TRBJ1-5; CDR3 DNA: TGTGCCAGCAGTTTTACATCTCAGCCCCAGCATTTT; CDR3 protein: CASSFTSQPQHF
D gene: TRBD2; clone size: medium-sized; V gene: TRBV13; J gene: TRBJ2-7; CDR3 DNA: TGTGCCAGCAGCGGGCCTAGCGGGTCTGAGACCTACGAGCAGTACTTC; CDR3 protein: CASSGPSGSETYEQYF
D gene: .; clone size: once; V gene: TRBV6-6; J gene: TRBJ2-7; CDR3 DNA: TGTGCCAGCAGTTCTGCGGGATACACCTACGAGCAGTACTTC; CDR3 protein: CASSSAGYTYEQYF
D gene: TRBD2; clone size: once; V gene: TRBV7-2; J gene: TRBJ2-1; CDR3 DNA: TGTGCCAGCAGCTTACCGGGACTAGCGGGGATGTTCTTC; CDR3 protein: CASSLPGLAGMFF
D gene: TRBD2; clone size: .; V gene: TRBV5-1; J gene: TRBJ2-5; CDR3 DNA: TGCGCCAGCAGCTCCAACCCCGGGGGCGGGGGGGAGACCCAGTACTTC; CDR3 protein: CASSSNPGGGGETQYF
D gene: TRBD1; clone size: .; V gene: TRBV28; J gene: TRBJ1-6; CDR3 DNA: TGTGCCGCTACGGGACAGCTTAATTCACCCCTCCACTTT; CDR3 protein: CAATGQLNSPLHF
D gene: .; clone size: once; V gene: TRBV18; J gene: TRBJ2-7; CDR3 DNA: TGTGCCAGCTCACCACCGGGGGGCAGTGAAGAGCAGTACTTC; CDR3 protein: CASSPPGGSEEQYF
D gene: .; clone size: .; V gene: TRBV5-4; J gene: TRBJ2-1; CDR3 DNA: TGTGCCAGCACCAGGACGGCGGGTCACAATGAGCAGTTCTTC; CDR3 protein: CASTRTAGHNEQFF
D gene: TRBD1; clone size: .; V gene: TRBV19; J gene: TRBJ1-5; CDR3 DNA: TGTGCCAGTAGTCTGACAGGGGGAGGCCAGCCCCAGCATTTT; CDR3 protein: CASSLTGGGQPQHF